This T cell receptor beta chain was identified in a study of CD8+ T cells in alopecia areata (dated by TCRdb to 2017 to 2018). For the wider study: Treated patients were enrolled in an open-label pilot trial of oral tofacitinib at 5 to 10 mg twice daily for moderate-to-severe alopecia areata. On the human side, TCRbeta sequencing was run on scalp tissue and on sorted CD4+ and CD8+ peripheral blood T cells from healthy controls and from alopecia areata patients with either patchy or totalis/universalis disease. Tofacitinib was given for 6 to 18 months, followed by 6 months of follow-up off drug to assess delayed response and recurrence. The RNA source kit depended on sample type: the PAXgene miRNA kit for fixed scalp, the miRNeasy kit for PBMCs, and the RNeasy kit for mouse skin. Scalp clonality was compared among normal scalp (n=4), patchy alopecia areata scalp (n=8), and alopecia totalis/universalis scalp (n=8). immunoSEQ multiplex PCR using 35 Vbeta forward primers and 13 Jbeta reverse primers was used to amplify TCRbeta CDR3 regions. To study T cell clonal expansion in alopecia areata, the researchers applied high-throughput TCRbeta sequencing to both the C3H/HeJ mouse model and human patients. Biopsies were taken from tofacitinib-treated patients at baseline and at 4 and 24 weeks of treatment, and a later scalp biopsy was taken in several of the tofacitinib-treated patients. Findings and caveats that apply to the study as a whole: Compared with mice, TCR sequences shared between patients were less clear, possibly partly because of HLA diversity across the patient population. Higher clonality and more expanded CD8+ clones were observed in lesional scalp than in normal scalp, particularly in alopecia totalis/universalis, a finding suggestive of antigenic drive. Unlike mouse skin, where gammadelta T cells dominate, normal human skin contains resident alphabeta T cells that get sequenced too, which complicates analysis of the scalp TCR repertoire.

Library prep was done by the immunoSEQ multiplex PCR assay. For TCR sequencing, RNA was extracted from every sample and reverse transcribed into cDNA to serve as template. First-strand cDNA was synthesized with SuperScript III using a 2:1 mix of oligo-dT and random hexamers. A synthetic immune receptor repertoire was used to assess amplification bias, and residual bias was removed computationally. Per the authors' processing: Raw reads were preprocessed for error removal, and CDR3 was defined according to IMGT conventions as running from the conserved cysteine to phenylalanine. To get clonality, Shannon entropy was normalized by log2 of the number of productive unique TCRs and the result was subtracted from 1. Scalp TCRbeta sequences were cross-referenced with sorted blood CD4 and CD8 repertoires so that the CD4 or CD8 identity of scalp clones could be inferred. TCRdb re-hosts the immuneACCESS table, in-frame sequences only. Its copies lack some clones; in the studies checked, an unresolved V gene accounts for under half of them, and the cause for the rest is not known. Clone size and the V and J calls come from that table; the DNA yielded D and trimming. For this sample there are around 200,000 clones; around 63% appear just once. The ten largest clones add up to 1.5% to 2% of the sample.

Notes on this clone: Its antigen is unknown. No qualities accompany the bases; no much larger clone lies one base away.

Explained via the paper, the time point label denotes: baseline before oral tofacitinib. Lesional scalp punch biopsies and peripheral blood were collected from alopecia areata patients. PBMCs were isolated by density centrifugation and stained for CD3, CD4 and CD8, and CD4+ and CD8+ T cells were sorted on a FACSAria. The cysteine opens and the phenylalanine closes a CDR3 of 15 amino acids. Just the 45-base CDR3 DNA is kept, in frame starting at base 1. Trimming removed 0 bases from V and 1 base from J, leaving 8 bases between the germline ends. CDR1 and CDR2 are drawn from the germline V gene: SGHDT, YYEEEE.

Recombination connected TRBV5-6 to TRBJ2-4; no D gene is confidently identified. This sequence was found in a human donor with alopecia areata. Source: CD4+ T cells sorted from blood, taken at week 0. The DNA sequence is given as TGTGCCAGCAGCTTGGGCCATACCGCCAAAAACATTCAGTACTTC. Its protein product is CASSLGHTAKNIQYF.